This T cell receptor (beta chain) was found in a study of identical twins. The germline V gene has CDR1 KGHDR and CDR2 SFDVKD. V was cut by 2 bases and J by 4 bases, with 11 bases left in between. The CDR3 consists of 15 residues. This clonotype has more than one count but fewer than ten. Its antigen remains unidentified. Study-level findings and limits: Invariant cells of the MAIT and iNKT types might have partly distorted the zero-insertion analyses.

Via MiXCR, TCRdb re-called the 5' RACE reads, giving one row per CDR3 protein. Of fewer than 650,000 distinct CDR3 sequences in the sample, less than 9% were seen once. This same sample was also part of a study on yellow fever vaccine responses in identical twins.

The rearrangement links TRBV24-1 to TRBJ1-5, with D possibly matching TRBD1 (6 bases). The sample taken for sequencing was PBMCs. This receptor was taken from a woman aged 18-29 years in good health. The CDR3 here is CATSDSGAENQPQHF. The CDR3 DNA follows: TGTGCCACCAGTGATTCGGGGGCCGAGAATCAGCCCCAGCATTTT.